The sequence of this T cell receptor (beta chain) was determined in a study of blood T cell repertoires in COVID-19. Overall study: The origin of the acute and convalescent COVID-19 samples was the United States, Italy and Spain.

This clone was recorded a few times. The CDR3 contains 16 residues. The V end was cut by 0 bases, the J end by 9 bases, with 18 bases between. Germline CDR1 reads LNHDA; CDR2 reads SQIVND (reference sequence). One Seattle source followed patients from active infection through their disease course. Per the original methods: The authors estimated nucleated cell counts from reference gene primer amplification. The method was immunoSEQ multiplex PCR; TCRdb's version includes in-frame clones alone and lacks a portion of them. That table supplies the V and J calls and clone size; D and trimming were determined from the DNA. Seen here are some 290,000 clones, approximately 87% observed once, and the top ten hold about 12%.

The source of this sequence is a woman aged 25 to 39 with COVID-19, enrolled during active disease. The chain combines TRBV19 with TRBJ1-5; D unclear. What was sequenced was peripheral blood. The CDR3 spells CASSIDGPAPGMPQHF. CDR3 DNA: TGTGCCAGTAGTATAGATGGGCCAGCCCCGGGGATGCCCCAGCATTTT.